The 7 T cell receptor beta chains given below trace back to one sample, sequenced in a study of tumor-infiltrating lymphocytes in oesophageal squamous cell carcinoma. TCRdb fed the PCR reads into MiXCR, producing one record per CDR3 protein. The sample has 18,000 or so distinct CDR3 sequences; approximately 40% are singletons. Sequenced material: esophageal tumor tissue. Every receptor here comes from a male donor with esophageal squamous cell carcinoma.

This clonotype is large (0.1 to 1%) in the sample. CDR3 in amino acids: CASSITDRENTGELFF. The CDR3, as DNA: TGTGCCAGCAGCATAACGGACAGAGAGAACACCGGGGAGCTGTTTTTT. The chain combines TRBV7-2 with TRBJ2-2, with D tentatively TRBD1 (6 bases). The germline V and J ends were trimmed by 5 bases and 1 base, with 14 bases remaining between them. This CDR3 is 16 amino acids long. Germline CDR1 is SGHTA and CDR2 is FQGNSA.

This clonotype ranks as medium-sized. This chain uses TRBV6-1 with TRBJ1-1; 7 nucleotides agree with TRBD1. The ends lost 7 bases at V and 3 bases at J; junction bases unmatched: 2. The CDR3 is made up of 12 amino acids. The germline CDR1 and CDR2 sequences are MNHNS and SASEGT. For the CDR3, the DNA is TGTGCCAGCAAGACAGGGTACACTGAAGCTTTCTTT. Amino acid sequence: CASKTGYTEAFF.

This clonotype has a handful of counts. The gene calls are TRBV3-1 and TRBJ2-5; 12 bases map to TRBD2. V shed 0 bases, J shed 11 bases, and the junction held 4 bases outside the gene matches. The CDR3 extends over 14 amino acids. Germline CDR1 and CDR2: LGHDT and YNNKEL (reference sequence). The CDR3 region is CASSQDLAGGEQYF. The CDR3 DNA sequence: TGTGCCAGCAGCCAAGATCTAGCGGGAGGGGAACAGTACTTC.

This clonotype was seen ten or more times. This sequence joins TRBV19 and TRBJ2-5; 7 bases are shared with TRBD1. V dropped 4 bases and J dropped 4; count of bases not matched to a gene: 9. This CDR3 is built from 15 residues. CDR1 is LNHDA and CDR2 is SQIVND in the germline V gene (reference sequence). The CDR3, as DNA: TGTGCCAGTAGTACACAGGGGCCAGGGGGAGAGACCCAGTACTTC. Protein: CASSTQGPGGETQYF.

By frequency in the sample, this clonotype is medium-sized. The chain employs TRBV5-1 and TRBJ2-7; possibly TRBD2 for D (5 bases). The V gene's germline CDR1 is SGHRS and CDR2 YFSETQ. V lost 3 bases and J lost 3, with 13 bases in between. This CDR3 has 14 amino acids. For the CDR3, the DNA is TGCGCCAGCAGCTCGGACTTGGGGAACTACGAGCAGTACTTC. It codes for CASSSDLGNYEQYF.

This clonotype came up a few times. The DNA for the CDR3 is TGTGCCAGCAGCTTAGTTAGTCCCAGGGGTAAAGAGACCCAGTACTTC. Translating it yields CASSLVSPRGKETQYF. This chain joins TRBV7-6 and TRBJ2-5, with a tentative D call TRBD1 (6 bases). Per the germline V gene, CDR1 is SGHVS and CDR2 is FNYEAQ. The ends were cut back, 1 base at V and 3 bases at J, with 15 bases in the middle. The CDR3 consists of 16 residues.

This clonotype came up once. This may be a read error, as it is one base from a much larger clone. This sequence joins TRBV2 and TRBJ2-1, with D maybe TRBD2 (6 bases). This CDR3 comprises 13 residues. CDR1 is SNHLY, CDR2 FYNNEI, per germline. V lost 6 bases to trimming and J lost 9 bases, with 15 bases between them. The CDR3 DNA reads TGTGCCAGCAGGGTCGGGAGTGCCTTTGAGCAGTTCTTC. It encodes CASRVGSAFEQFF.